What follows is one TCR beta chain and its context. As yet, its antigen is unknown. The data originate from a study of beta chain features in type 1 diabetes. Turning to the study itself: Sorted cells from all samples, numbering over 85,000,000, were examined.

Study-level points and caveats: Short templates might get an advantage during PCR, and this would be equal in patients and controls. Insertion counts at VDJ junctions were lower in type 1 diabetes patients, who also showed more deletions there. Significant though moderate, a shortening of TCRB CDR3s appeared in all four CD4+ subsets of Type 1 diabetes patients.

Expressed TCRB transcripts were sequenced because the entire RNA isolate underwent reverse transcription. Reads from naive, central memory and regulatory T cell samples averaged around 3.5 million. Sequencing was performed with immunoSEQ multiplex PCR; in TCRdb, only in-frame clones are kept and a portion is missing. The repertoire includes around 310,000 clones, approximately 13% of them detected once, and over 0.014% sits in the top ten. Looked up from germline, CDR1 is SNHLY and CDR2 is FYNNEI. Deletions cut 5 bases from V and 6 bases from J, with 15 bases between. CDR3 length: 14 amino acids. V and J are TRBV2 and TRBJ2-3; perhaps TRBD2 as D (6 bases). The sequencing input was naive CD4+ T cells from blood. The receptor comes from a woman aged 18-35 years with type 1 diabetes. The CDR3 spells CASSSQTSLDTQYF. The CDR3 DNA follows: TGTGCCAGCAGTTCCCAGACTAGTTTGGATACGCAGTATTTT.